Presented here are 12 T cell receptor beta chains from one specimen sequenced in a study of T cell repertoires in cytomegalovirus infection. Each CDR3 protein is one row after TCRdb ran MiXCR on the reads. The data hold fewer than 200,000 distinct CDR3 sequences, with around an eighth observed a single time. The material sequenced was PBMCs. These TCRs come from a human donor in good health (CMV status not recorded). Some clones in this sample may be carry-over from other donors' samples.

There are many counts of this clonotype. The CDR3 protein is CASSLDGLGGYTF. As DNA, the CDR3 is TGTGCCAGCAGCTTAGATGGGCTGGGTGGCTACACCTTC. V gene TRBV7-2 combines with J gene TRBJ1-2; D gene uncertain. V lost 1 base to trimming and J lost 7 bases, with 10 bases between them. This CDR3 is built from 13 residues. Germline V gene lookup returns CDR1 SGHTA and CDR2 FQGNSA. The full variable domain, rest sourced from reference TRBV7-2 and TRBJ1-2, is GAGVSQSPSNKVTEKGKDVELRCDPISGHTALYWYRQSLGQGLEFLIYFQGNSAPDKSGLPSDRFSAERTGGSVSTLTIQRTQQEDSAVYLCASSLDGLGGYTFGSGTRLTVV.

Only a few counts were recorded for this clonotype. CDR3 amino acids: CSASPRQGNYGYTF. CDR3 DNA: TGCAGCGCCTCCCCAAGACAGGGTAACTATGGCTACACCTTC. V gene TRBV29-1 combines with J gene TRBJ1-2, with 7 bases aligning to TRBD1. There are 14 residues in the CDR3. The ends lost 7 bases at V and 1 base at J; junction bases unmatched: 9. In germline, CDR1 is SQVTM, CDR2 ANQGSEA.

This clonotype was counted ten times or more. The chain employs TRBV6-5 and TRBJ2-2, with 8 bases fitting TRBD1. Trimming at V came to 1 base and at J to 4 bases, leaving 17 bases not matched to a gene. Germline V gene lookup returns CDR1 MNHEY and CDR2 SVGAGI. This CDR3 has 20 residues. The CDR3 nucleotides are TGTGCCAGCAGTTACTTTTCAAGAGGACAGGGATTTATAGGCACCGGGGAGCTGTTTTTT. Its translation: CASSYFSRGQGFIGTGELFF.

This clonotype has at least ten counts. This chain connects TRBV7-2 to TRBJ1-1; D call uncertain. The CDR3 runs to 17 residues. The V and J ends lost 1 base and 4 bases respectively, with 19 bases between them. In germline, CDR1 is SGHTA, CDR2 FQGNSA. The chain's CDR3 is CASSLEYRVLPTTEAFF. In DNA, the CDR3 is TGTGCCAGCAGCTTAGAGTACAGAGTCCTACCAACCACTGAAGCTTTCTTT.

There are a few counts of this clonotype. The genes are TRBV14 and TRBJ1-1; D may be TRBD1 (5 bases). Germline V CDR1 and CDR2: SGHDN, FVKESK. The CDR3 loop spans 21 amino acids. The V gene lost 0 bases and the J gene lost 5 bases, with 31 bases spanning the gap. The CDR3 sequence: CASSQDRFSRRGEWWRTEAFF. The CDR3 DNA reads as TGTGCCAGCAGCCAAGATCGTTTCTCAAGGAGGGGCGAGTGGTGGAGGACTGAAGCTTTCTTT.

The chain is built from TRBV15 and TRBJ2-7, with no clear D. V was trimmed by 4 bases and J by 2 bases, leaving 9 bases between them. The CDR3 is 13 residues long. The V gene's germline CDR1 is LNHNV and CDR2 YYDKDF (reference sequence). CDR3 DNA: TGTGCCACCAGCAAGGCAGGTCCCTACGAGCAGTACTTC. It codes for CATSKAGPYEQYF.

The gene calls are TRBV28 and TRBJ1-6; D call uncertain. V was trimmed by 2 bases and J by 6 bases, leaving 11 bases between them. The germline V gene has CDR1 MDHEN and CDR2 SYDVKM. This CDR3 spans 15 amino acids. The CDR3 coding sequence is TGTGCCAGCAGTTTAAAGGTGTTTCCTAATTCACCCCTCCACTTT. Translated, it gives CASSLKVFPNSPLHF. Full variable domain (remainder filled in from reference TRBV28 and TRBJ1-6): DVKVTQSSRYLVKRTGEKVFLECVQDMDHENMFWYRQDPGLGLRLIYFSYDVKMKEKGDIPEGYSVSREKKERFSLILESASTNQTSMYLCASSLKVFPNSPLHFGNGTRLTVT.

A remark on this clonotype: The germline gene is not matched at one end of the junction; a read error may be the cause. V and J are TRBV7-2 and TRBJ1-1, with D possibly being TRBD1 (6 bases). The germline V gene encodes CDR1 SGHTA and CDR2 FQGNSA. CDR3 size: 15 residues. The CDR3 spells CASSAYGQTNTEAFF. CDR3 DNA sequence: TGTGCCAGCAGCGCCTATGGACAGACGAACACTGAAGCCTTCTTT.

This chain uses TRBV6-2 or TRBV6-3 with TRBJ2-3; D is uncertain. V was cut by 4 bases and J by 4 bases, with 9 bases left in between. This CDR3 region has 13 residues. The V gene's germline CDR1 is MNHEY and CDR2 SVGEGT. The CDR3 reads CASSSLVADTQYF. The CDR3 DNA sequence: TGTGCCAGCAGTTCTCTAGTGGCAGATACGCAGTATTTT.

V and J are TRBV5-5 and TRBJ2-3; D is unclear. The germline V and J ends were trimmed by 4 bases and 2 bases, with 5 bases remaining between them. Germline CDR1 and CDR2: SGHKS and YYEKEE (reference sequence). CDR3 length equals 12 residues. CDR3 DNA sequence: TGTGCCAGCAGCGGTTTCACAGATACGCAGTATTTT. Translation gives CASSGFTDTQYF.

This clonotype was detected a few times. The rearrangement links TRBV28 to TRBJ1-3, with 7 bases identical to TRBD1. This CDR3 region has 14 residues. Per germline, CDR1 MDHEN and CDR2 SYDVKM. J gave up 6 bases and V 5 bases, and 7 bases lay outside the gene matches. In nucleotides, the CDR3 is TGTGCCAGCAGTCCTGGGGACAGCTCAAACACCATATATTTT. Translating it yields CASSPGDSSNTIYF.

This sequence joins TRBV24-1 and TRBJ1-4; D ambiguous. The length of the CDR3 is 13 residues. Trimming took off 0 bases at V and 7 bases at J, with 5 bases between the two ends. Germline V gene lookup returns CDR1 KGHDR and CDR2 SFDVKD. The CDR3: CATSDLRGEKLFF. The CDR3 bases are TGTGCCACCAGTGATTTGCGAGGTGAAAAACTGTTTTTT.